These 8 T cell receptor beta chains share one sample of origin, sequenced in a study of CD8+ T cells in alopecia areata. RNA was isolated and reverse transcribed to cDNA, the sequencing template. The data were produced by immunoSEQ multiplex PCR, yet TCRdb's version contains in-frame clones alone and is incomplete. The sample includes under 150,000 clones, around three fifths of them seen just once. Noted treatment: oral pan-JAK inhibitor, 5-10 mg twice daily. The sequences come from CD4+ T cells sorted from blood, collected at week 24, from a patient treated with tofacitinib. These receptor sequences come from a human donor with alopecia areata.

This chain connects TRBV29-1 to TRBJ1-1, with D perhaps matching TRBD1 (6 bases). Trimming took off 4 bases at V and 5 bases at J, with 20 bases between the two ends. The CDR3 runs to 15 residues. Germline CDR1 SQVTM, CDR2 ANQGSEA. The chain's CDR3 is CSVAEWYRVDTEAFF. CDR3 DNA sequence: TGCAGCGTTGCGGAATGGTACAGGGTGGATACTGAAGCTTTCTTT.

CDR3 in DNA: TGTGCCAGCAGCCAAGTAGGGGGGGCAGTGGTACAAGAGACCCAGTACTTC. Translation: CASSQVGGAVVQETQYF. The gene calls are TRBV4-2 and TRBJ2-5; the D gene is possibly TRBD2 (7 bases). V lost 1 base to trimming and J lost 2 bases, with 17 bases between them. The CDR3 runs to 17 residues. CDR1 and CDR2 from the germline V gene are LGHNA and YNFKEQ.

Comment on this clone: At one end the junction does not follow the germline gene, possibly because of a read error. The CDR3 coding sequence is TGTGCTAGCAGCTTAGCGGGGACAGGCCTCAATGAGCAGTTCTTC. Protein product: CASSLAGTGLNEQFF. This chain links TRBV7-7 with TRBJ2-1; D may match TRBD1 or TRBD2 (8 bases each). Germline assignment: CDR1 SSHAT and CDR2 FNYEAQ (reference sequence). There are 15 residues in the CDR3.

This clone was observed once. V usage is TRBV7-3 and J usage is TRBJ2-1; D gene ambiguous. Germline lookup yields CDR1 SGHTA and CDR2 FQGTGA. This CDR3 is 15 amino acids long. Trimming left V 1 base short and J 0 bases short, with 7 bases between. DNA for the CDR3: TGTGCCAGCAGCTTAATGGGAAGCTCCTACAATGAGCAGTTCTTC. It codes for CASSLMGSSYNEQFF.

The V call is TRBV5-1, the J call TRBJ2-5, with 9 bases matching TRBD1. The germline V gene has CDR1 SGHRS and CDR2 YFSETQ. This CDR3 has 15 residues. The J segment lost 7 bases and the V segment lost 4 bases, leaving 11 bases of the junction unmatched. CDR3 loop: CASSAQTGGAGTQYF. As DNA, the CDR3 is TGCGCCAGCAGCGCCCAAACAGGGGGCGCGGGGACCCAGTACTTC.

The chain is built from TRBV13 and TRBJ2-5; no clear D. V was trimmed by 1 base and J by 1 base, leaving 7 bases between them. CDR1 PRHDT and CDR2 FYEKMQ come from the germline V gene (reference sequence). This CDR3 has 14 residues. The CDR3 region has the DNA TGTGCCAGCAGCTTAGTAACCCTCCAAGAGACCCAGTACTTC. It encodes CASSLVTLQETQYF. The variable domain in full, with the rest retrieved from reference TRBV13 and TRBJ2-5, is AAGVIQSPRHLIKEKRETATLKCYPIPRHDTVYWYQQGPGQDPQFLISFYEKMQSDKGSIPDRFSAQQFSDYHSELNMSSLELGDSALYFCASSLVTLQETQYFGPGTRLLVL.

This sequence joins TRBV18 and TRBJ2-7; unclear D gene. CDR1 and CDR2 (germline): KGHSH, LQKENI. The CDR3 has 12 residues. Trimming stripped 3 bases from V and 3 bases from J, with 6 bases between. CDR3 DNA sequence: TGTGCCAGCTCACCCGAGTTCTACGAGCAGTACTTC. This sequence encodes CASSPEFYEQYF. Full variable domain (outside the CDR3, taken from reference TRBV18 and TRBJ2-7): NAGVMQNPRHLVRRRGQEARLRCSPMKGHSHVYWYRQLPEEGLKFMVYLQKENIIDESGMPKERFSAEFPKEGPSILRIQQVVRGDSAAYFCASSPEFYEQYFGPGTRLTVT.

This rearrangement joins TRBV23-1 to TRBJ1-1, with 7 bases lining up with TRBD1. TRBV23-1 is an ORF; its function is uncertain. The CDR3 runs to 15 residues. Losses at the gene ends were 9 bases for V and 4 bases for J; bases not matched to a gene: 14. Here the CDR3 reads CASRDSVFKGTEAFF. The CDR3 DNA sequence: TGCGCCAGTCGGGACAGCGTCTTTAAGGGCACTGAAGCTTTCTTT.